The present TCR beta chain was sequenced within a study of long-term antiretroviral therapy in people with HIV. As for the study in general: The 2015 immediate-ART recommendation was preceded by the earliest samples by about a decade.

Every one of the participants with HIV received treatment in the United States. The libraries were made with immunoSEQ v3.0 at survey level. The table came from immunoSEQ multiplex PCR; TCRdb's copy has only in-frame clones and leaves some out. This table holds over 30,000 clones, about 80% found once. Findings and caveats of the study: The study collected blood between the mid-2000s and the late 2010s, possibly under older ART regimens. The range of CDR3 lengths in HIV repertoires proved narrower than that found in controls.

Trimming pared 4 bases from V and 5 bases from J, leaving 10 bases between. The germline V gene encodes CDR1 SGHNT and CDR2 YYREEE (reference sequence). The CDR3 is 13 residues long. As to this clone: The antigen is unknown.

The source of this sequence is a man in his late teens or twenties with HIV. This sample comprised unsorted PBMCs, obtained 0.6 years after starting antiretroviral therapy. The V call is TRBV5-4, the J call TRBJ2-1; TRBD1 is a possible D gene (6 bases). The CDR3: CASSRRTDNEQFF. For the CDR3, the DNA is TGTGCCAGCAGCCGCCGGACAGACAATGAGCAGTTCTTC.